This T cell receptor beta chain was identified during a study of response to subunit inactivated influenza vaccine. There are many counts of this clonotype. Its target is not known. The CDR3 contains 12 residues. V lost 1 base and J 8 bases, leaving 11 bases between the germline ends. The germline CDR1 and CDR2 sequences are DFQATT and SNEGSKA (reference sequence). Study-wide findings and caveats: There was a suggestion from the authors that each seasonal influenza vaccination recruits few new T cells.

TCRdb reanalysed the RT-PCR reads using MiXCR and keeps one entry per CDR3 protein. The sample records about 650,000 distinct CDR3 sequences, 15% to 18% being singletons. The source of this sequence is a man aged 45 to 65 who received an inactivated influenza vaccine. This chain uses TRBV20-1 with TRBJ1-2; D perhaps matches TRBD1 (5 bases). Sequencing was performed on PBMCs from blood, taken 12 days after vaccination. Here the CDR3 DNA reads TGCAGTGCTAGAGTCCAGGGTTGGGGCTACACCTTC. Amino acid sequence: CSARVQGWGYTF.